This T cell receptor beta chain emerged from a study of T cell repertoires in cytomegalovirus infection. V was shortened by 3 bases and J by 0 bases, with 15 bases between the two germline ends. In germline, CDR1 is DFQATT, CDR2 SNEGSKA (reference sequence). CDR3 size: 15 residues. Study results and limitations: HLA-C-restricted, CMV-specific TCR beta clonotypes were dominant ex vivo.

This clonotype was detected only a few times. Its antigen remains unidentified. TCRdb re-called the reads through MiXCR, storing one row per CDR3 protein. The sample contains hundreds of thousands of distinct CDR3 sequences, about 11% of which appear only once. The sequence was collected from a human donor in good health (CMV status not recorded). Some clones in this sample may be carry-over from other donors' samples. This chain connects TRBV20-1 to TRBJ2-7; D remains unclear. Specimen: PBMCs. In DNA, the CDR3 is TGCAGTGCTAGGGGTTGGGCGGAGAGCTCCTACGAGCAGTACTTC. As protein: CSARGWAESSYEQYF.